Presented here are 21 T cell receptor beta chains from one specimen sequenced in a study of blood T cell repertoires in COVID-19. Clones were sequenced by immunoSEQ multiplex PCR, and TCRdb holds only the in-frame ones, with some missing. The repertoire holds roughly 39,000 clones, with 88% as singletons. Sequencing was performed on peripheral blood. Source of these receptors: a woman in her 70s with acute or convalescent COVID-19.

The V gene is TRBV7-2, the J gene TRBJ2-5; 14 nucleotides line up with TRBD2. The CDR3 consists of 16 residues. CDR1 and CDR2 from the germline V gene are SGHTA and FQGNSA. The V gene end was trimmed by 4 bases and the J gene end by 4 bases; junction bases not matched to a gene: 5. The CDR3 sequence is CASSYLGTSGRETQYF. The CDR3 nucleotides are TGTGCCAGCAGCTACTTGGGGACTAGCGGGAGAGAGACCCAGTACTTC. Full variable domain (rest looked up from reference TRBV7-2 and TRBJ2-5): GAGVSQSPSNKVTEKGKDVELRCDPISGHTALYWYRQSLGQGLEFLIYFQGNSAPDKSGLPSDRFSAERTGGSVSTLTIQRTQQEDSAVYLCASSYLGTSGRETQYFGPGTRLLVL.

V is TRBV2 and J is TRBJ2-1, with D maybe TRBD1 (5 bases). Trimming cost V 5 bases and J 5 bases, with 7 bases left between them. This CDR3 comprises 12 residues. Germline CDR1 and CDR2: SNHLY and FYNNEI. The CDR3 coding sequence is TGTGCCAGCAGTTACAGGAACAATGAGCAGTTCTTC. It specifies CASSYRNNEQFF.

The chain carries TRBV7-2 and TRBJ1-4; possible D gene TRBD1, 5 bases. This CDR3 spans 14 amino acids. With 0 bases removed from V and 5 bases from J, the gap between germline ends came to 7 bases. CDR1 is SGHTA and CDR2 is FQGNSA in the germline V gene. CDR3 protein: CASSLAQGNEKLFF. The DNA for the CDR3 is TGTGCCAGCAGCTTAGCGCAGGGAAATGAAAAACTGTTTTTT. Based on the CDR3 plus reference TRBV7-2 and TRBJ1-4, the full variable domain is GAGVSQSPSNKVTEKGKDVELRCDPISGHTALYWYRQSLGQGLEFLIYFQGNSAPDKSGLPSDRFSAERTGGSVSTLTIQRTQQEDSAVYLCASSLAQGNEKLFFGSGTQLSVL.

V is TRBV18 and J is TRBJ1-1; 8 bases map to TRBD1. The junction had 7 bases not matched to a gene; V was cut back by 1 base and J by 6 bases. The CDR3 spans 15 residues. The germline V gene encodes CDR1 KGHSH and CDR2 LQKENI. CDR3 protein: CASSPRTGRSAEAFF. The CDR3 bases are TGTGCCAGCTCACCACGGACAGGGAGGTCGGCTGAAGCTTTCTTT.

The chain carries TRBV29-1 and TRBJ1-1, with TRBD1 matching 7 bases. Trimming at V came to 6 bases and at J to 5 bases, leaving 9 bases not matched to a gene. Looked up from germline, CDR1 is SQVTM and CDR2 is ANQGSEA. This CDR3 has 13 amino acids. CDR3 sequence reads: CSVAGQVITEAFF. Here the CDR3 DNA reads TGCAGCGTGGCTGGACAGGTCATTACTGAAGCTTTCTTT.

The chain carries TRBV18 and TRBJ1-1; 7 bases fit TRBD1. Trimming at V came to 3 bases and at J to 5 bases, leaving 6 bases not matched to a gene. Germline V gene sequence: CDR1 KGHSH, CDR2 LQKENI. This CDR3 is built from 14 residues. CDR3: CASSPGRQGTEAFF. The CDR3 coding sequence is TGTGCCAGCTCACCCGGCAGACAGGGAACTGAAGCTTTCTTT.

The CDR3 region is CASSVDRNYGYTF. The CDR3 bases are TGCGCCAGCAGCGTGGACAGGAACTATGGCTACACCTTC. The rearrangement joins TRBV5-1 to TRBJ1-2; TRBD1 aligns across 7 bases. The junction had 2 bases not matched to a gene; V was cut back by 4 bases and J by 2 bases. This CDR3 has 13 amino acids. CDR1 is SGHRS and CDR2 is YFSETQ in the germline V gene.

This clone turned up a few times. This chain connects TRBV7-2 to TRBJ1-4; 7 positions match TRBD1. V was clipped by 5 bases and J by 7 bases; unmatched bases: 10. Germline values: CDR1 SGHTA, CDR2 FQGNSA. This CDR3 has 15 amino acids. The CDR3 DNA is TGTGCCAGCAGCATAACGACAGGGTTTGGTGAAAAACTGTTTTTT. Residues: CASSITTGFGEKLFF. Variable domain in full (rest from reference TRBV7-2 and TRBJ1-4): GAGVSQSPSNKVTEKGKDVELRCDPISGHTALYWYRQSLGQGLEFLIYFQGNSAPDKSGLPSDRFSAERTGGSVSTLTIQRTQQEDSAVYLCASSITTGFGEKLFFGSGTQLSVL.

The V call is TRBV6-5, the J call TRBJ1-1; D is unclear. The V end was cut by 0 bases, the J end by 8 bases, with 13 bases between. CDR1 is MNHEY and CDR2 is SVGAGI in the germline V gene. The CDR3 covers 14 residues. The CDR3 sequence is CASSYSRSSSEAFF. The CDR3 DNA reads as TGTGCCAGCAGTTACTCGAGGAGTAGCTCCGAAGCTTTCTTT.

The V call is TRBV10-2, the J call TRBJ2-1; 11 bases line up with TRBD2. This CDR3 has 15 residues. Germline CDR1 reads WSHSY; CDR2 reads SAAADI. Trimming at V came to 6 bases and at J to 5 bases, leaving 6 bases not matched to a gene. CDR3 sequence: CASRPGTSGNNEQFF. The CDR3 DNA is TGCGCCAGCAGGCCCGGGACTAGCGGAAACAATGAGCAGTTCTTC.

The rearrangement uses TRBV9 and TRBJ1-1; no clear D gene. There are 14 residues in the CDR3. Trimming took off 0 bases at V and 1 base at J, with 7 bases between the two ends. Germline CDR1 reads SGDLS; CDR2 reads YYNGEE. CDR3 sequence reads: CASSVGRGNTEAFF. The CDR3 nucleotides are TGTGCCAGCAGCGTAGGTCGGGGGAACACTGAAGCTTTCTTT.

V and J are TRBV2 and TRBJ2-3, with D perhaps TRBD1 (6 bases). The length of the CDR3 is 14 residues. Germline assignment: CDR1 SNHLY and CDR2 FYNNEI. V was pared by 4 bases and J by 0 bases, with 8 bases between. CDR3 nucleotide sequence: TGTGCCAGCAGTGGGGACACGAGCACAGATACGCAGTATTTT. Amino acid sequence: CASSGDTSTDTQYF.

The CDR3 is CASSRNEKLFF. The CDR3 nucleotides are TGTGCCAGCAGCCGTAATGAAAAACTGTTTTTT. The V gene is TRBV5-6, the J gene TRBJ1-4; D uncertain. Looked up from germline, CDR1 is SGHDT and CDR2 is YYEEEE. The CDR3 has 11 amino acids. V was pared by 4 bases and J by 4 bases, with 2 bases between.

This clone was seen a handful of times. This chain uses TRBV9 with TRBJ2-5; a possible D gene is TRBD2 (5 bases). Trimming shortened V by 1 base and J by 5 bases, and 9 bases separated the two germline ends. Germline V CDR1 and CDR2: SGDLS, YYNGEE. The CDR3 consists of 13 residues. Here the CDR3 DNA reads TGTGCCAGCAGCGTATCCGGGGTTGAGACCCAGTACTTC. It encodes CASSVSGVETQYF.

The rearrangement links TRBV20-1 to TRBJ2-1; 8 bases fit TRBD2. This CDR3 region has 11 residues. CDR1 is DFQATT, CDR2 SNEGSKA, per germline (reference sequence). With V trimmed by 4 bases and J by 15 bases, 8 bases remained unmatched. CDR3 sequence reads: CSATGGANLFF. The CDR3 nucleotides read TGCAGTGCTACCGGGGGGGCCAACCTGTTCTTC.

J is TRBJ1-1 and V is TRBV18; D perhaps matches TRBD1 (5 bases). CDR1 KGHSH and CDR2 LQKENI come from the germline V gene. Between the trimmed V and J ends, which lost 3 bases and 3 bases, there was a span of 11 bases. The CDR3 contains 14 residues. The CDR3 region is CASSPGLTDTEAFF. In DNA form, the CDR3 reads TGTGCCAGCTCACCGGGACTGACCGACACTGAAGCTTTCTTT.

The CDR3 here is CAISRQGSYEQYV. The DNA of the CDR3 is TGTGCCATCAGCAGACAGGGGTCCTACGAGCAGTACGTC. The chain has TRBV10-3 and TRBJ2-7; 8 positions match TRBD1. Germline lookup yields CDR1 ENHRY and CDR2 SYGVKD. The CDR3 covers 13 residues. The trim removed 6 bases at V and 1 base at J, leaving 2 bases unmatched.

The chain is built from TRBV4-2 and TRBJ2-3; TRBD2 agrees at 11 bases. Unmatched junction bases numbered 7, after V lost 5 bases and J lost 3 bases. Germline V gene lookup returns CDR1 LGHNA and CDR2 YNFKEQ. This CDR3 spans 16 amino acids. In nucleotides, the CDR3 is TGTGCCAGCAGCAGGGAGACTAGCGGGATAACAGATACGCAGTATTTT. Translated, it gives CASSRETSGITDTQYF.

V is TRBV25-1 and J is TRBJ2-6; D remains ambiguous. The germline gives CDR1 MGHDK, CDR2 SYGVNS. The CDR3 totals 13 residues. Trimming removed 6 bases at V and 0 bases at J, with 3 bases between. CDR3: CASSHSGANVLTF. The CDR3 bases are TGTGCCAGCAGCCACTCTGGGGCCAACGTCCTGACTTTC. The full variable domain, completed using reference TRBV25-1 and TRBJ2-6, is EADIYQTPRYLVIGTGKKITLECSQTMGHDKMYWYQQDPGMELHLIHYSYGVNSTEKGDLSSESTVSRIRTEHFPLTLESARPSHTSQYLCASSHSGANVLTFGAGSRLTVL.

This rearrangement joins TRBV18 to TRBJ1-3; 7 bases align to TRBD1. The V and J ends lost 1 base and 2 bases, in that order; junction bases with no gene match: 14. The CDR3 totals 19 residues. The V gene's germline CDR1 is KGHSH and CDR2 LQKENI. The DNA of the CDR3 is TGTGCCAGCTCACCACTGGACAGGTCATCAGGGTCAACTGGAAACACCATATATTTT. Amino acids: CASSPLDRSSGSTGNTIYF. Combining the CDR3 with reference TRBV18 and TRBJ1-3 gives the whole variable domain NAGVMQNPRHLVRRRGQEARLRCSPMKGHSHVYWYRQLPEEGLKFMVYLQKENIIDESGMPKERFSAEFPKEGPSILRIQQVVRGDSAAYFCASSPLDRSSGSTGNTIYFGEGSWLTVV.

This clone was seen only a few times. The chain has TRBV9 and TRBJ2-5, with 12 bases fitting TRBD2. Germline V gene sequence: CDR1 SGDLS, CDR2 YYNGEE. CDR3 length equals 15 residues. Trimming at V came to 5 bases and at J to 4 bases, leaving 6 bases not matched to a gene. In DNA, the CDR3 is TGTGCCAGCAGTGGGCTAGCGGGAGGGTCAGAGACCCAGTACTTC. This encodes CASSGLAGGSETQYF.